This T cell receptor (beta chain) was identified in a study of vaccination effects on CD4 cells after COVID-19. Overall study context: Either the mRNA-1273 or the BNT162b2 vaccine was given to participants as two doses.

About this clone itself: Antigen specificity is unknown.

Here immunoSEQ multiplex PCR was the method, and the copy in TCRdb shows in-frame clones only, minus some. The table has roughly 40,000 clones, 68% seen once. Cells that had been cultured for 10 days were the source of isolated CD4+ T cells. Each vaccine recipient was nucleocapsid antibody negative and had no prior SARS-CoV-2 infection. On day 3 and again on day 7, half the medium was replaced with IL-2 medium. Germline CDR1 is SGHRS and CDR2 is YFSETQ. The V and J ends lost 3 bases and 4 bases, in that order; junction bases with no gene match: 4. The CDR3 extends over 16 amino acids. Overall study results and limits: Missing from the study were early post-infection timepoints, and its convalescent patients were few.

V gene TRBV5-1 combines with J gene TRBJ2-3; 14 bases are a match to TRBD2. The TCR originated in a human donor who received a COVID-19 vaccine. The starting material was CD4+ T cells from PBMCs cultured without peptide, obtained before COVID-19 vaccination. The DNA for the CDR3 is TGCGCCAGCAGCTCGGGACTAGCGGGAGCTTCAGATACGCAGTATTTT. Amino acid sequence: CASSSGLAGASDTQYF.